This is a list of T cell receptor beta chains from one sample in a study of blood T cell repertoires in COVID-19. Data came from immunoSEQ multiplex PCR; TCRdb stores just in-frame clones and leaves some out. The sample shows roughly 69,000 clones, about four fifths of them seen only once. What was sequenced was PBMCs or T cells enriched from blood (not recorded which). The receptors originated from a woman between 35 and 50 years old with acute COVID-19. CDR3s include the opening cysteine and the closing phenylalanine or tryptophan.

J | V | CDR3
TRBJ2-5 | TRBV10-1 | CASSEGLQETQYF
TRBJ1-1 | TRBV5-6 | CASSLAGRGSTEAFF
TRBJ1-2 | TRBV10-3 | CAIRPGGGKGYTF
TRBJ1-1 | TRBV7-9 | CASRGQGKSLNTEAFF
TRBJ2-5 | TRBV7-6 | CASSPLSLRLAEETQYF
TRBJ2-5 | TRBV19 | CASSIDWTGGETQYF
TRBJ2-3 | TRBV27 | CASNLTVLSTDTQYF
TRBJ2-7 | TRBV19 | CASSLVRGYEQYF
TRBJ2-1 | TRBV7-9 | CASSFGGGGGSSLNEQFF
TRBJ1-1 | TRBV29-1 | CSVEANRGGEAFF
TRBJ1-2 | TRBV19 | CASSSRYRGRAYGYTF
TRBJ2-7 | TRBV27 | CASSQGQEYYEQYF
TRBJ2-7 | TRBV27 | CASSYSGSSYEQYF
TRBJ2-3 | TRBV11-2 | CASSLLGRQRNTDTQYF
TRBJ2-5 | TRBV6-5 | CAGEWGGQETQYF
TRBJ1-5 | TRBV10-2 | CASSESTGPHQPQHF
TRBJ2-3 | TRBV27 | CASGTSTPPDTQYF
TRBJ1-5 | TRBV28 | CASSLPGFNQPQHF
TRBJ2-5 | TRBV29-1 | CSGSLAGGETQYF
TRBJ1-2 | TRBV28 | CASSPTTGWRRGYTF
TRBJ2-5 | TRBV7-6 | CASSSPVPTSDEETQYF
TRBJ2-1 | TRBV19 | CASSIPRTGSNEQFF
TRBJ1-6 | TRBV18 | CASSPDRDNSPLHF
TRBJ1-6 | TRBV5-4 | CASSLATPGTGTSPLHF
TRBJ2-3 | TRBV19 | CASSLRTSGSTDTQYF
TRBJ1-4 | TRBV11-3 | CASITTGRGTKLFF
TRBJ2-3 | TRBV7-3 | CASSSQAGAGDTQYF
TRBJ2-4 | TRBV19 | CASSIGQGAVIQYF
TRBJ2-6 | TRBV10-3 | CAISEVGGRGASGANVLTF
TRBJ2-1 | TRBV14 | CASSHLAGGRNEQFF
TRBJ2-5 | TRBV6-6 | CASRQAGFGETQYF
TRBJ2-5 | TRBV3-1/TRBV3-2 | CASSQSSGGGQETQYF
TRBJ2-7 | TRBV19 | CASSIRAGSGDEQYF
TRBJ1-6 | TRBV6-6 | CASSLMDRPLHF
TRBJ2-2 | TRBV28 | CASSLTVNTGELFF
TRBJ2-2 | TRBV19 | CAISPAMNTGELFF
TRBJ2-1 | TRBV10-3 | CAISGILAGNEQFF
TRBJ1-2 | TRBV19 | CASSIPMAAGYTF
TRBJ1-6 | TRBV4-2 | CASSQGAGSYNSPLHF
TRBJ2-6 | TRBV14 | CASSQLTGGAAHSGANVLTF
TRBJ1-5 | TRBV5-5 | CASSLLGNQPQHF
TRBJ1-1 | TRBV5-1 | CASSLVGGRKNAEAFF
TRBJ1-3 | TRBV5-4 | CASSLAAGNTIYF
TRBJ1-4 | TRBV20-1 | CSAISGEKLFF
TRBJ2-1 | TRBV6-1 | CASSEASGAFNEQFF
TRBJ2-7 | TRBV4-1 | CASSHWTGLAGVPHYEQYF
TRBJ2-7 | TRBV9 | CASSVDGRPTYEQYF